Following are 8 T cell receptor beta chains from one sample sequenced in a study of T cells in Graves' hyperthyroidism and ophthalmopathy. RNA transcripts served as the template for amplifying TCR beta CDR3 regions. A first-round RT-PCR of the TCR CDR3 used the HTBI primer set. TCRdb ran MiXCR on the multiplex PCR reads and lists one entry per CDR3 protein. The sample carries some 600,000 distinct CDR3 sequences, approximately 14% recorded once. Material: blood. Source of these receptors: a woman in her thirties with Graves' hyperthyroidism that later progressed to Graves' ophthalmopathy.

This clonotype was picked up many times. This CDR3 is CASSTLAGDEQYF. CDR3 DNA sequence: TGTGCCAGTAGTACCCTAGCGGGAGACGAGCAGTACTTC. The rearrangement uses TRBV19 and TRBJ2-7; 10 positions agree with TRBD2. The CDR3 runs 13 residues. The V and J ends lost 4 bases and 5 bases, in that order; junction bases with no gene match: 2. Germline V gene lookup returns CDR1 LNHDA and CDR2 SQIVND (reference sequence).

This clonotype was seen repeatedly, ten times or more. V gene TRBV3-1 combines with J gene TRBJ2-2; 7 bases map to TRBD1. J lost 0 bases, V lost 3 bases, and 4 bases had no gene match. Germline loops: CDR1 LGHDT, CDR2 YNNKEL (reference sequence). The CDR3 is made up of 16 amino acids. CDR3 DNA: TGTGCCAGCAGCCAGATACAGGGGACGAACACCGGGGAGCTGTTTTTT. Amino acid sequence: CASSQIQGTNTGELFF.

This clonotype was picked up a small number of times. This rearrangement joins TRBV11-2 to TRBJ2-1, with D unclear. Germline lookup yields CDR1 SGHAT and CDR2 FQNNGV. CDR3 size: 16 residues. With 3 bases removed from V and 0 bases from J, the gap between germline ends came to 12 bases. For the CDR3, the DNA is TGTGCCAGCAGCTTTTCCACCAGGAGCTCCTACAATGAGCAGTTCTTC. It specifies CASSFSTRSSYNEQFF. The variable domain in full, with the rest retrieved from reference TRBV11-2 and TRBJ2-1, is EAGVAQSPRYKIIEKRQSVAFWCNPISGHATLYWYQQILGQGPKLLIQFQNNGVVDDSQLPKDRFSAERLKGVDSTLKIQPAKLEDSAVYLCASSFSTRSSYNEQFFGPGTRLTVL.

This clonotype was recorded many times. The chain employs TRBV6-1 and TRBJ1-5; D is unclear. CDR1 is MNHNS, CDR2 SASEGT, per germline. The ends were cut back, 5 bases at V and 10 bases at J, with 15 bases in the middle. CDR3 length: 13 residues. CDR3 residues: CASSLDGWPPQHF. In nucleotides, the CDR3 is TGTGCCAGCAGTCTCGACGGATGGCCCCCCCAGCATTTT.

Note on this clonotype: Compared with germline, one end of the junction differs, possibly owing to a read error. V is TRBV7-3 and J is TRBJ2-7; 13 bases fit TRBD2. This CDR3 has 18 amino acids. Per germline, CDR1 SGHTA and CDR2 FQGTGA. The CDR3 DNA reads as TGTACCAGCAGCTTATCGGGACTAGCGGGGACAATCCCCTACGAGCAGTACTTC. As protein: CTSSLSGLAGTIPYEQYF.

Only a few counts were recorded for this clonotype. CDR3 in amino acids: CASSVVSTEGEDEQFF. In nucleotides, the CDR3 is TGTGCCAGCAGCGTAGTTTCGACTGAAGGGGAGGATGAGCAGTTCTTC. V and J are TRBV9 and TRBJ2-1; tentatively, D is TRBD2 (6 bases). The CDR3 sequence is 16 residues long. V lost 0 bases, J lost 8 bases, and 18 bases lay in between. Looked up from germline, CDR1 is SGDLS and CDR2 is YYNGEE.

This clonotype was observed many times. The V gene is TRBV4-1, the J gene TRBJ2-3, with D perhaps matching TRBD1 (5 bases). This CDR3 has 14 amino acids. Trimming shortened V by 5 bases and J by 3 bases, and 12 bases separated the two germline ends. In germline, CDR1 is MGHRA, CDR2 YSYEKL. In nucleotides, the CDR3 is TGCGCCAGCAGCTGGAACAGGATAACAGATACGCAGTATTTT. It is translated as CASSWNRITDTQYF.

This clonotype was seen a few times. This may be a read error: a much more frequent sequence differs by one nucleotide. The J gene is TRBJ1-5, the V gene TRBV2, with 9 bases lining up with TRBD1. Germline assignment: CDR1 SNHLY and CDR2 FYNNEI. This CDR3 has 14 amino acids. CDR3 bases: TGTGCCAGCAGCCGGGACAGGGACGGACAGCCCCGGCATTTT. Translation: CASSRDRDGQPRHF. Complete variable domain (other parts from reference TRBV2 and TRBJ1-5): EPEVTQTPSHQVTQMGQEVILRCVPISNHLYFYWYRQILGQKVEFLVSFYNNEISEKSEIFDDQFSVERPDGSNFTLKIRSTKLEDSAMYFCASSRDRDGQPRHFGDGTRLSIL.